This T cell receptor beta chain derives from a study of blood T cell repertoires in COVID-19. Study-level background: PBMCs, B-cell-depleted T cells, or T cells were the source of the cDNA or gDNA that made up the material.

The table came from immunoSEQ multiplex PCR; TCRdb's copy has only in-frame clones and leaves some out. This sample yields 250,000 to 350,000 clones, of which 90% are seen a single time; 3.5% to 5% belongs to the top ten. Cohorts were assigned according to the clinical history that participants reported. After removal of 10 bases from V and 9 bases from J, the junction contained 6 bases not matched to a gene. The CDR3 has 11 residues. What was sequenced was PBMCs or T cells enriched from blood (not recorded which). This receptor was identified in a woman younger than 35 with acute COVID-19. The chain joins TRBV12-3 or TRBV12-4 to TRBJ2-4, with 7 positions matching TRBD1. In DNA form, the CDR3 reads TGTGCCACCGGACAGGCTAGCATTCAGTACTTC. Translation gives CATGQASIQYF.